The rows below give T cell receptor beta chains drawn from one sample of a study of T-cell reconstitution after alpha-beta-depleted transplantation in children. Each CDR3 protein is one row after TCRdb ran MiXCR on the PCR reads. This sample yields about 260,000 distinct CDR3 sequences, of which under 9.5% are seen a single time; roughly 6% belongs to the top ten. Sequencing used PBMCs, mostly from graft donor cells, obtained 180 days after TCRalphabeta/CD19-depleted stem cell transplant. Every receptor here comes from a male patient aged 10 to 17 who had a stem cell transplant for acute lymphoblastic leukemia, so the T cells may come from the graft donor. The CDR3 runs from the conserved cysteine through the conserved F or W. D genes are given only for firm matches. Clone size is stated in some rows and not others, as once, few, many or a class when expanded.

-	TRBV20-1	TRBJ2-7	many	TGCAGTGCTAGAGATGGAAAAGGAATCGTGTACGAGCAGTACTTC	CSARDGKGIVYEQYF
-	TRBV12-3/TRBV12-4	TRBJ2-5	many	TGTGCCAGCAGCCCAGGGGGAGGAAGAGAGACCCAGTACTTC	CASSPGGGRETQYF
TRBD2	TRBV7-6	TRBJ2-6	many	TGTGCCAGCAGCCCCTGGACGGGAGGCTCCTCTGGGGCCAACGTCCTGACTTTC	CASSPWTGGSSGANVLTF
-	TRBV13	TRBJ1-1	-	TGTGCCAGCAGCTTAGAGGGACGGGGGTCCACTGAAGCTTTCTTT	CASSLEGRGSTEAFF
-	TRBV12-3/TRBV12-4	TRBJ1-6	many	TGTGCCAGCACCACGAAGGGGAATTCACCCCTCCACTTT	CASTTKGNSPLHF
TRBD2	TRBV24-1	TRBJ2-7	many	TGTGCCACACTGCATAGCGGACAGGCCCGGACTAGCGGGAACCTCCTTGCCTACGAGCAGTACTTC	CATLHSGQARTSGNLLAYEQYF
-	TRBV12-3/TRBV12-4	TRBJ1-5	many	TGTGCCAGCAGTTTAGCGCTCCGGGTCGTTAATCAGCCCCAGCATTTT	CASSLALRVVNQPQHF
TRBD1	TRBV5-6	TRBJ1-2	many	TGTGCCAGCAGCCTCGGGACAGCCGATGGCTACACCTTC	CASSLGTADGYTF
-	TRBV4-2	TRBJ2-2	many	TGTGCCAGCAGCCACGGTGGCGGGGTGGTCACCGGGGAGCTGTTTTTT	CASSHGGGVVTGELFF
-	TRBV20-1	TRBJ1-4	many	TGCAGTGCTAGTAGGGAAAAACTGTTTTTT	CSASREKLFF
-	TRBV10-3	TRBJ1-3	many	TGTGCCATCAGTTCATCCCGGGACATCTCTGGAAACACCATATATTTT	CAISSSRDISGNTIYF
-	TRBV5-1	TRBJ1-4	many	TGCGCCAGCAGCTCGGCAAGGACTAATGAAAAACTGTTTTTT	CASSSARTNEKLFF
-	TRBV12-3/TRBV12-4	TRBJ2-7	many	TGTGCCAGCAGCTATTTAGCCGGGTACGAGCAGTACTTC	CASSYLAGYEQYF
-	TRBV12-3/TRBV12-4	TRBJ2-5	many	TGTGCCAGCAGTGCCGGGACTCTCCAAGAGACCCAGTACTTC	CASSAGTLQETQYF
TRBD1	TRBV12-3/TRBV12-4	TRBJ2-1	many	TGTGCCAGCAGTTTGGGACAGTCTATCTACTCCTACAATGAGCAGTTCTTC	CASSLGQSIYSYNEQFF
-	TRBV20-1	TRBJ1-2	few	TGCAGTGCTAGAACAGGATTGGGTGGCTACACCTTC	CSARTGLGGYTF
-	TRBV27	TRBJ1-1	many	TGTGCCAGCAGTTCCCCCCCGGGCAGGGGTGCTTTCTTT	CASSSPPGRGAFF
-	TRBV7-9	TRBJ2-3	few	TGTGCCAGCACCCCGTATGGGGCCGACCCCTTTTTT	CASTPYGADPFF
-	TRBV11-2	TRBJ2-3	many	TGTGCCAGCAGTAGTTCCCCTGGTGGAGATACGCAGTATTTT	CASSSSPGGDTQYF
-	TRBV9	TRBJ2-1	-	TGTGCCAGCAGCGTAGTCCCGCGGTGTGAGCAGTTCTTC	CASSVVPRCEQFF
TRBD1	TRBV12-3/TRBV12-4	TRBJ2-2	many	TGTGCCAGCAGTTTCCGGACAGGGACGGACACCGGGGAGCTGTTTTTT	CASSFRTGTDTGELFF
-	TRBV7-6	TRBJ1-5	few	TGTGCCAGCAGCTCAGCTCCGGGAAAGGGCAATCAGCCCCAGCATTTT	CASSSAPGKGNQPQHF
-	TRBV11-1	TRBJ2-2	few	TGTGCCAGCAACCCAGGGGACAGGGCCCTATCTAGCGGGAGATCCGGGGAGCTGTTTTTT	CASNPGDRALSSGRSGELFF
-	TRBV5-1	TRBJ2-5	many	TGCGCCAGCAGCTTGGTTGCGGGAAGGGGAGAGACCCAGTACTTC	CASSLVAGRGETQYF
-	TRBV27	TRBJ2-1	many	TGTGCCAGCAGTCAAGTGGGCAATGAGCAGTTCTTC	CASSQVGNEQFF
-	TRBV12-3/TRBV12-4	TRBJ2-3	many	TGTGCCAGCAGTCCTGTAGTCGGGCGCACAGATACGCAGTATTTT	CASSPVVGRTDTQYF
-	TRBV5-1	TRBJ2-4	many	TGCGCCAGCAGCTTCGGCAGACAAAACATTCAGTACTTC	CASSFGRQNIQYF
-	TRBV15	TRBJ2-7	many	TGTGCCACCAGCACTCGACAGGTTGGATACGAGCAGTACTTC	CATSTRQVGYEQYF
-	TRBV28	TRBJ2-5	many	TGTGCCAGCAGTTCCCCTGTCGGGGGAGAGACCCAGTACTTC	CASSSPVGGETQYF
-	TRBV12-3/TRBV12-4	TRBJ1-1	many	TGTGCCAGCAGTCGGAGAGGTAACACTGAAGCTTTCTTT	CASSRRGNTEAFF
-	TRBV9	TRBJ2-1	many	TGTGCCAGCAGCGGGACGGGTGCTGAGCAGTTCTTC	CASSGTGAEQFF
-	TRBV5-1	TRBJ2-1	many	TGCGCCAGCAGCTCCTCGGGACCCGGAAGTCTTGAGCAGTTCTTC	CASSSSGPGSLEQFF
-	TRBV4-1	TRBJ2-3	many	TGCGCCAGCAGCCAAGAACCCGATCCGTGGTGGACAGCCCGGGTCTCTTCAGATACGCAGTATTTT	CASSQEPDPWWTARVSSDTQYF
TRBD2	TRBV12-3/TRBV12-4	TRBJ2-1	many	TGTGCCAGCAGTTTGATCCTGGAGTGGGGGGGGCAGTTCTTC	CASSLILEWGGQFF
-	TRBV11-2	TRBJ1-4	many	TGTGCCAGCAGCCTGCTGATGAATGGAAAACTGTTTTTT	CASSLLMNGKLFF
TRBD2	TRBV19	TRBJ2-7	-	TGTGCCAGTACCCAGTATGGGGGGGACTCCAACTACGAGCAGTACTTC	CASTQYGGDSNYEQYF
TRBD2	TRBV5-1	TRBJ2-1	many	TGCGCCAGCAGCTTGGGTGGACTAGCTTACAATGAGCAGTTCTTC	CASSLGGLAYNEQFF
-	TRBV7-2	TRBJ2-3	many	TGTGCCAGCAGCCCAAAGGGGGGCCCCCCAAAGGGAGATACGCAGTATTTT	CASSPKGGPPKGDTQYF
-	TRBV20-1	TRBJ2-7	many	TGCAGTGCTAGAGAATCCGGTTATGAGGACGGCTCCTACGAGCAGTACTTC	CSARESGYEDGSYEQYF
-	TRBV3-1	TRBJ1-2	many	TGTGCCTTTACAGGGACCTATGGCTACACCTTC	CAFTGTYGYTF
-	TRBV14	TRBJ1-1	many	TGTGCCAGCAGCCTGCGGACGGGAATGAACACTGAAGCTTTCTTT	CASSLRTGMNTEAFF
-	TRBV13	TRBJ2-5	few	TGTGCCAGCAGCTTAAGGGGTCAGCTTTCCTTTCAAGAGACCCAGTACTTC	CASSLRGQLSFQETQYF
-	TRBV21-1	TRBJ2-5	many	TGTGCCAGCAGCAAAGCCCCTACTAGGACCGCAGAGACCCAGTACTTC	CASSKAPTRTAETQYF
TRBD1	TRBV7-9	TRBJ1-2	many	TGTGCCAGCAGCTGGGGGACAGTCTATGGCTACACCTTC	CASSWGTVYGYTF
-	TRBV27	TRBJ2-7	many	TGTGCCAGCAGTTTAGTAGGGGGTGAGCAGTACTTC	CASSLVGGEQYF
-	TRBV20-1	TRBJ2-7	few	TGCAGTGCTAGAGAACAAGGGGCATGGAGCTACGAGCAGTACTTC	CSAREQGAWSYEQYF
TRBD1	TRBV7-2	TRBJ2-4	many	TGTGCCAGCAGCAGCAGGGGGCTCAGTGGAAACATTCAGTACTTC	CASSSRGLSGNIQYF
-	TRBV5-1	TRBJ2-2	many	TGCGCCAGCAGCTTGACCGCCAGGCCTGACACCGGGGAGCTGTTTTTT	CASSLTARPDTGELFF